Shown below are 10 T cell receptor beta chains from a single sample sequenced in a study of control samples from healthy donors and cancer patients (TCRdb year 2020). Preparation of the library involved the immunoSEQ multiplex PCR assay. This is the immuneACCESS table as TCRdb keeps it, with only in-frame sequences that have V and J called. A part of the clones is gone; compared with another copy, unresolved V genes explain less than half, and the rest is unexplained. Present in this sample are 60,000 to 80,000 clones, over 75% of which were seen just once. 4% of the sample comes from the top ten. The material sequenced was blood. Every receptor here comes from a woman between 50 and 59 years old in good health.

The chain is built from TRBV28 and TRBJ2-7, with D possibly being TRBD1 or TRBD2 (5 bases each). CDR1 and CDR2 from the germline V gene are MDHEN and SYDVKM. The V gene lost 8 bases and the J gene lost 5 bases, with 13 bases spanning the gap. This CDR3 spans 12 amino acids. CDR3 coding DNA: TGTGCCAGCGGGGGAAGTGCCAACGAGCAGTACTTC. As protein: CASGGSANEQYF.

This rearrangement joins TRBV2 to TRBJ1-1; TRBD1 is a possible D gene (5 bases). Germline V gene lookup returns CDR1 SNHLY and CDR2 FYNNEI. This CDR3 contains 14 residues. The V and J ends lost 7 bases and 0 bases respectively, with 12 bases between them. CDR3 sequence reads: CASKSQGLNTEAFF. Written as DNA, the CDR3 is TGTGCCAGCAAGTCCCAGGGCCTGAACACTGAAGCTTTCTTT.

The chain carries TRBV9 and TRBJ1-3; 7 nucleotides align to TRBD1. The CDR3 contains 13 residues. The trim removed 3 bases at V and 6 bases at J, leaving 3 bases unmatched. Germline CDR1 reads SGDLS; CDR2 reads YYNGEE. CDR3 protein: CASSEKGANTIYF. In DNA, the CDR3 is TGTGCCAGCAGCGAAAAGGGGGCAAACACCATATATTTT.

J is TRBJ1-4 and V is TRBV28; D may be TRBD1 (5 bases). CDR1 MDHEN and CDR2 SYDVKM come from the germline V gene. Trimming cost V 4 bases and J 10 bases, with 16 bases left between them. The length of the CDR3 is 14 residues. CDR3: CASSSGEQGGKLFF. Here the CDR3 DNA reads TGTGCCAGCAGTTCGGGCGAGCAGGGCGGAAAACTGTTTTTT.

The CDR3 coding sequence is TGTGCCAGCAGCCCAGCCGCAGGGGGCGCTAACTATGGCTACACCTTC. Residues: CASSPAAGGANYGYTF. The rearrangement uses TRBV9 and TRBJ1-2, with 8 bases lining up with TRBD1. The CDR3 has 16 residues. Trimming removed 4 bases from V and 0 bases from J; junction bases left unmatched: 8. Germline CDR1 is SGDLS and CDR2 is YYNGEE.

The chain is built from TRBV19 and TRBJ1-6; D is possibly TRBD1 (5 bases). The CDR3 is 15 amino acids. V shed 7 bases and J shed 7 bases, with 17 bases lying between them. Germline-derived CDR1 and CDR2 are LNHDA and SQIVND (reference sequence). Written as DNA, the CDR3 is TGTGCCAGTAACGTGCTCCAGGGCCCAAATTCACCCCTCCACTTT. This codes for CASNVLQGPNSPLHF. The variable domain in full, completed from reference TRBV19 and TRBJ1-6, reads DGGITQSPKYLFRKEGQNVTLSCEQNLNHDAMYWYRQDPGQGLRLIYYSQIVNDFQKGDIAEGYSVSREKKESFPLTVTSAQKNPTAFYLCASNVLQGPNSPLHFGNGTRLTVT.

This clone was detected a few times. The V and J genes are TRBV28 and TRBJ2-1; 10 nucleotides agree with TRBD1. CDR1 and CDR2 from the germline V gene are MDHEN and SYDVKM. V shed 10 bases and J 8 bases; nucleotides not matched to a gene: 5. The length of the CDR3 is 12 residues. DNA for the CDR3: TGTGCCATCCGGGACAGGGGTTATGAGCAGTTCTTC. This gives the protein CAIRDRGYEQFF.

The chain has TRBV5-1 and TRBJ2-6, with TRBD2 matching 8 bases. The CDR3 consists of 17 residues. V was clipped by 2 bases and J by 0 bases; unmatched bases: 4. Germline V lookup: CDR1 SGHRS, CDR2 YFSETQ. CDR3 in DNA: TGCGCCAGCAGCTTCTGGGCGGGAGGCTCTGGGGCCAACGTCCTGACTTTC. Its translation is CASSFWAGGSGANVLTF.

The rearrangement links TRBV5-1 to TRBJ2-1; 9 bases are shared with TRBD2. V gave up 4 bases and J gave up 9 bases; unmatched junction bases: 5. The germline V gene encodes CDR1 SGHRS and CDR2 YFSETQ. The CDR3 totals 13 residues. The CDR3: CASSTGGRGEQFF. CDR3 in DNA: TGCGCCAGCAGCACAGGCGGGAGGGGTGAGCAGTTCTTC. The full variable domain, with the rest looked up from reference TRBV5-1 and TRBJ2-1, is KAGVTQTPRYLIKTRGQQVTLSCSPISGHRSVSWYQQTPGQGLQFLFEYFSETQRNKGNFPGRFSGRQFSNSRSEMNVSTLELGDSALYLCASSTGGRGEQFFGPGTRLTVL.

The chain uses TRBV27 and TRBJ2-3, with TRBD2 identical over 8 bases. The trim removed 7 bases at V and 3 bases at J, leaving 18 bases unmatched. The CDR3 runs 18 residues. Per the germline V gene, CDR1 is MNHEY and CDR2 is SMNVEV (reference sequence). DNA for the CDR3: TGTGCCAGCACTTTGCCGCCCTTAGGCGGGAGGAGGACAGATACGCAGTATTTT. Translating gives CASTLPPLGGRRTDTQYF.